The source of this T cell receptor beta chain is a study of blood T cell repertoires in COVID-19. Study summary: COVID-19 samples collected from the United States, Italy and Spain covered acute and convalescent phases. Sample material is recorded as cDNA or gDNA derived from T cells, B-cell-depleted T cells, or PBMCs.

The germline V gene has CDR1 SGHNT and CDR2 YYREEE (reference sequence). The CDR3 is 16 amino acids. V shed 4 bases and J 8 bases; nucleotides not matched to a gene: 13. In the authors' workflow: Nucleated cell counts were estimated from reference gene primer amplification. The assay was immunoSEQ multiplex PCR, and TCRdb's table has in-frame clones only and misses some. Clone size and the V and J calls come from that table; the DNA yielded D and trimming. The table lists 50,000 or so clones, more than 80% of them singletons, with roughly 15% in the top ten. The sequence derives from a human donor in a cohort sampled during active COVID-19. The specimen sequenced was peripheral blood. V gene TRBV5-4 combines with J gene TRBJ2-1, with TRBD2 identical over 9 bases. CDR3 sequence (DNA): TGTGCCAGCAGCCCCCGGGGGGCGGGAGGGTTTTATGAGCAGTTCTTC. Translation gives CASSPRGAGGFYEQFF.